These T cell receptor beta chains were read from a single sample in a study of CD8 T cells in Susac syndrome. TCRdb redid the calling of the immunoSEQ multiplex PCR reads with MiXCR, one entry per CDR3 protein. Of 180,000 or so distinct CDR3 sequences listed, more than 90% are singletons. The specimen sequenced was CD4+ T cells from PBMCs. The receptors stem from a human donor with multiple sclerosis. The CDR3 runs from the conserved cysteine through the conserved F or W. A D gene is named only where the DNA matches it firmly. Where a row states a size, it is once, few, many or the class of an expanded clone; other rows omit it.

v_call: TRBV23-1; d_call: NA; clone_size: NA; j_call: TRBJ1-6; cdr3_aa: CASSHPTNSPLHF; cdr3_nt: TGCGCCAGCAGTCACCCAACCAATTCACCCCTCCACTTT
v_call: TRBV6-5; d_call: NA; clone_size: NA; j_call: TRBJ2-1; cdr3_aa: CASSYNDRDEQFF; cdr3_nt: TGTGCCAGCAGTTACAACGACCGGGATGAGCAGTTCTTC
v_call: TRBV5-1; d_call: NA; clone_size: NA; j_call: TRBJ2-7; cdr3_aa: CASSLVPGPYEQYF; cdr3_nt: TGCGCCAGCAGCTTGGTGCCCGGGCCTTACGAGCAGTACTTC
v_call: TRBV7-3; d_call: TRBD2; clone_size: NA; j_call: TRBJ2-5; cdr3_aa: CASSSGGLAGQETQYF; cdr3_nt: TGTGCCAGCAGCTCGGGTGGGCTAGCGGGCCAAGAGACCCAGTACTTC
v_call: TRBV4-2; d_call: TRBD1; clone_size: NA; j_call: TRBJ1-5; cdr3_aa: CASSQRGLTGEGSQPQHF; cdr3_nt: TGTGCCAGCAGCCAAAGGGGACTGACAGGGGAAGGGAGTCAGCCCCAGCATTTT
v_call: TRBV3-1; d_call: NA; clone_size: NA; j_call: TRBJ1-2; cdr3_aa: CASSYGQPAGYTF; cdr3_nt: TGTGCCAGCAGTTATGGACAGCCGGCTGGCTACACCTTC
v_call: TRBV30; d_call: NA; clone_size: few; j_call: TRBJ2-3; cdr3_aa: CAWSGGTTDTQYF; cdr3_nt: TGTGCCTGGAGTGGAGGGACCACAGATACGCAGTATTTT
v_call: TRBV20-1; d_call: NA; clone_size: NA; j_call: TRBJ2-5; cdr3_aa: CSAQKETQYF; cdr3_nt: TGCAGTGCTCAGAAAGAGACCCAGTACTTC
v_call: TRBV5-4; d_call: TRBD2; clone_size: NA; j_call: TRBJ2-3; cdr3_aa: CASSFRTGGDTDTQYF; cdr3_nt: TGTGCCAGCAGCTTTCGAACGGGAGGCGACACAGATACGCAGTATTTT
v_call: TRBV12-3/TRBV12-4; d_call: NA; clone_size: NA; j_call: TRBJ2-5; cdr3_aa: CASSLGSGTTQYF; cdr3_nt: TGTGCCAGCAGTTTAGGTTCAGGGACGACCCAGTACTTC
v_call: TRBV11-3; d_call: NA; clone_size: NA; j_call: TRBJ2-1; cdr3_aa: CASRSLYGLYNEQFF; cdr3_nt: TGTGCCAGCAGATCACTCTACGGACTTTACAATGAGCAGTTCTTC
v_call: TRBV11-3; d_call: TRBD1; clone_size: NA; j_call: TRBJ2-1; cdr3_aa: CASSLAGTASYNEQFF; cdr3_nt: TGTGCCAGCAGCTTAGCCGGGACAGCCTCCTACAATGAGCAGTTCTTC
v_call: TRBV3-1; d_call: NA; clone_size: NA; j_call: TRBJ1-2; cdr3_aa: CASSPIWGVNYGYTF; cdr3_nt: TGTGCCAGCAGCCCGATTTGGGGGGTCAACTATGGCTACACCTTC
v_call: TRBV24-1; d_call: NA; clone_size: few; j_call: TRBJ2-5; cdr3_aa: CATSPSGQETQYF; cdr3_nt: TGTGCCACCAGTCCCTCAGGGCAAGAGACCCAGTACTTC
v_call: TRBV7-9; d_call: NA; clone_size: NA; j_call: TRBJ2-3; cdr3_aa: CAVGGPLDTQYF; cdr3_nt: TGTGCCGTTGGGGGGCCTCTGGATACGCAGTATTTT
v_call: TRBV7-2; d_call: NA; clone_size: NA; j_call: TRBJ1-2; cdr3_aa: CASSLNRDYGYTF; cdr3_nt: TGTGCCAGCAGCTTAAACAGGGATTATGGCTACACCTTC
v_call: TRBV7-2; d_call: NA; clone_size: NA; j_call: TRBJ2-2; cdr3_aa: CASSYSWGLTGELFF; cdr3_nt: TGTGCCAGCAGCTACTCCTGGGGGCTCACCGGGGAGCTGTTTTTT
v_call: TRBV20-1; d_call: NA; clone_size: NA; j_call: TRBJ1-2; cdr3_aa: CSARDRKGISDGYTF; cdr3_nt: TGCAGTGCTAGAGATCGGAAAGGGATATCGGATGGCTACACCTTC